This TCR beta chain is drawn from a study of T-cell memory formation after mild COVID-19. As for the study in general: The study found TCR clusters largely donor specific.

This clonotype was counted only a few times. Its cognate antigen is unknown. TCRdb recomputed calls from the 5' RACE reads with MiXCR, one row per CDR3 protein. The top ten hold 9% to 15% of the sample, which has some 490,000 distinct CDR3 sequences, about 20% seen once. V lost 7 bases, J lost 0 bases, and 4 bases stayed unmatched. Germline CDR1 is MNHEY and CDR2 is SVGEGT. The CDR3 has 15 amino acids. Study-wide findings and caveats: Contracting clones from day 15 to 85 showed balanced CD4/CD8; later expanders favored CD4+.

V and J are TRBV6-2 or TRBV6-3 and TRBJ2-1; 9 nucleotides agree with TRBD2. Material for sequencing was PBMCs or a T cell subset sorted from them (not recorded which). This clonotype was sampled from an adult woman who had mild COVID-19 (a few samples of this study predate the infection). Cell type and time point are not known. DNA for the CDR3: TGTGCCAGCACCGGGCGGGAGGGCTCCTACAATGAGCAGTTCTTC. This codes for CASTGREGSYNEQFF.